What follows are 23 T cell receptor beta chains derived from one specimen sequenced in a study of a mutant IDH1 vaccine in newly diagnosed glioma. Sample time point: week 5, during vaccination. Mutant IDH1 20-mer peptide, at 300 ug, made up each vaccine dose, with topical imiquimod. Clones were sequenced by immunoSEQ multiplex PCR, and TCRdb holds only the in-frame ones, with some missing. Of over 55,000 clones listed, about 80% are singletons. Antigens of these TCRs are unknown. This specimen was PBMCs, taken from a glioma patient whose treatment included an IDH1 peptide vaccine. Receptor source: a woman under 30 with glioma. Some clones in this sample may be carry-over from other donors' samples.

This clone was counted once. J is TRBJ2-5 and V is TRBV7-9; TRBD1 might be the D (6 bases). The end of the DNA fits TRBJ2-7 better, so the J call may be wrong. This CDR3 is 13 amino acids long. Germline CDR1 and CDR2: SEHNR and FQNEAQ (reference sequence). For the CDR3, the DNA is TGTGCCAGCAGCTCCCGGGACACCTACGAGCAGTACTTC. As protein: CASSSRDTYEQYF.

The genes are TRBV27 and TRBJ2-2, with 8 positions matching TRBD2. With 5 bases clipped from V and 6 bases from J, the junction kept 17 bases outside the gene matches. Germline V CDR1 and CDR2: MNHEY, SMNVEV (reference sequence). This CDR3 has 18 residues. The DNA of the CDR3 is TGTGCCAGCAGTCCCAGAGGCAGCGGGAGAAGAGGATCCGGGGAGCTGTTTTTT. Protein product: CASSPRGSGRRGSGELFF.

The rearrangement uses TRBV19 and TRBJ2-6; 7 bases are shared with TRBD1. The CDR3 covers 19 residues. V lost 4 bases to trimming and J lost 0 bases; unmatched junction nucleotides: 12. CDR1 is LNHDA, CDR2 SQIVND, per germline (reference sequence). The CDR3 spells CASSTKHTGVLSGANVLTF. The CDR3 nucleotides are TGTGCCAGTAGTACCAAGCACACAGGGGTCCTCTCTGGGGCCAACGTCCTGACTTTC.

The chain employs TRBV5-1 and TRBJ1-3; tentative D call: TRBD1 (6 bases). The CDR3 is made up of 16 amino acids. The ends were cut back, 0 bases at V and 3 bases at J, with 13 bases in the middle. Germline CDR1 is SGHRS and CDR2 is YFSETQ. CDR3: CASSLAGGAGGNTIYF. CDR3 coding DNA: TGCGCCAGCAGCTTGGCCGGGGGGGCTGGTGGAAACACCATATATTTT.

The chain links TRBV29-1 to TRBJ2-5; D is unresolved. Trimming took 4 bases from V and 1 from J, leaving 13 bases between them. Germline assignment: CDR1 SQVTM and CDR2 ANQGSEA. The CDR3 length is 14 residues. DNA for the CDR3: TGCAGCGTTGGGGGTCTTACGAGCCAAGAGACCCAGTACTTC. Residues: CSVGGLTSQETQYF.

The chain recombines TRBV6-5 with TRBJ1-2, with TRBD1 identical over 7 bases. Germline trimming cut 1 base from V and 6 bases from J; bases unmatched to any gene: 8. Germline values: CDR1 MNHEY, CDR2 SVGAGI. CDR3 length: 15 amino acids. The CDR3 sequence is CASSYYPGTGDGYTF. The CDR3, as DNA: TGTGCCAGCAGTTACTACCCCGGAACAGGGGATGGCTACACCTTC.

The chain combines TRBV10-3 with TRBJ2-2; weak D call: TRBD1 (5 bases). Germline V CDR1 and CDR2: ENHRY, SYGVKD. CDR3 length: 14 residues. Trimming shortened V by 6 bases and J by 7 bases, and 15 bases separated the two germline ends. The CDR3 DNA reads as TGTGCCATCAGGGCGTTGGCAGGGAACGGGGAGCTGTTTTTT. Amino acids: CAIRALAGNGELFF.

The rearrangement links TRBV4-2 to TRBJ1-1; the D is unclear. The CDR3 totals 16 residues. V was shortened by 1 base and J by 0 bases, with 12 bases between the two germline ends. Germline CDR1 LGHNA, CDR2 YNFKEQ. CDR3 amino acids: CASSQGHARMNTEAFF. The CDR3 coding sequence is TGTGCCAGCAGCCAAGGGCATGCCCGAATGAACACTGAAGCTTTCTTT.

V is TRBV15 and J is TRBJ2-2, with a possible D match to TRBD2 (6 bases). The CDR3 is 11 residues long. Germline CDR1 and CDR2: LNHNV and YYDKDF (reference sequence). The ends were cut back, 9 bases at V and 6 bases at J, with 8 bases in the middle. The CDR3 is CATSGPGELFF. Here the CDR3 DNA reads TGTGCCACTAGCGGCCCCGGGGAGCTGTTTTTT.

The chain recombines TRBV10-3 with TRBJ1-2, with D perhaps matching TRBD1 (5 bases). The V and J ends lost 6 bases and 4 bases respectively, with 12 bases between them. The germline CDR1 and CDR2 sequences are ENHRY and SYGVKD. CDR3 length: 13 residues. The CDR3 sequence: CAISPDGGYGYTF. CDR3 DNA sequence: TGTGCCATCAGCCCGGACGGGGGCTATGGCTACACCTTC.

V usage is TRBV10-3 and J usage is TRBJ2-7; 7 positions match TRBD2. Germline V gene lookup returns CDR1 ENHRY and CDR2 SYGVKD. J lost 0 bases, V lost 2 bases, and 1 base had no gene match. The CDR3 contains 14 residues. The DNA for the CDR3 is TGTGCCATCAGTGAGCAGCGGGGCTCCTACGAGCAGTACTTC. This encodes CAISEQRGSYEQYF.

The CDR3 bases are TGCAGCGTTGCGGGCGTTACTAACTATGGCTACACCTTC. Encoded protein: CSVAGVTNYGYTF. The rearrangement uses TRBV29-1 and TRBJ1-2; D gene ambiguous. The V end was cut by 4 bases, the J end by 0 bases, with 9 bases between. Germline CDR1 and CDR2: SQVTM and ANQGSEA. The CDR3 consists of 13 residues.

The chain combines TRBV5-6 with TRBJ2-2; D is uncertain. Germline V gives CDR1 SGHDT, CDR2 YYEEEE. V shed 4 bases and J shed 6 bases, with 10 bases lying between them. The CDR3 length is 13 residues. Here the CDR3 reads CASSRRGAGELFF. The CDR3 DNA follows: TGTGCCAGCAGCCGGAGAGGAGCCGGGGAGCTGTTTTTT.

The chain couples TRBV7-8 to TRBJ2-5; weak D call: TRBD1 (6 bases). The J call may be faulty, since TRBJ2-7 better matches the DNA end. The CDR3 is 13 amino acids. From germline, CDR1 is SGHVS and CDR2 FQNEAQ. DNA for the CDR3: TGTGCCAGCAGCCCGGGACAAGCCCACGAGCAGTACTTC. It encodes CASSPGQAHEQYF.

The rearrangement links TRBV2 to TRBJ2-3; 10 bases agree with TRBD2. The CDR3 spans 14 residues. Looked up from germline, CDR1 is SNHLY and CDR2 is FYNNEI. V lost 5 bases and J lost 9; bases outside the gene matches: 8. Here the CDR3 DNA reads TGTGCCAGCAGTTCTGAGACGGGACTAGCGACGCAGTATTTT. Residues: CASSSETGLATQYF.

This clone was counted only a few times. J is TRBJ1-1 and V is TRBV19; the D gene is possibly TRBD1 (5 bases). Germline CDR1 LNHDA, CDR2 SQIVND (reference sequence). This CDR3 contains 15 residues. V was trimmed by 8 bases and J by 5 bases, leaving 21 bases between them. The CDR3 nucleotides read TGTGCCAGTCAGAGATGGCAGGGTGATGGGACTGAAGCTTTCTTT. Encoded protein: CASQRWQGDGTEAFF.

V usage is TRBV10-3 and J usage is TRBJ1-1; a possible D gene is TRBD1 (6 bases). V gave up 4 bases and J gave up 0 bases, with 15 bases separating them. The CDR3 runs 16 residues. Germline V gene lookup returns CDR1 ENHRY and CDR2 SYGVKD. The CDR3 here is CAISGRTGLLNTEAFF. The CDR3 DNA is TGTGCCATCAGTGGACGCACAGGGCTCTTGAACACTGAAGCTTTCTTT.

The rearrangement joins TRBV6-6 to TRBJ1-2; TRBD1 might be the D (5 bases). Germline loops: CDR1 MNHNY, CDR2 SVGAGI (reference sequence). The CDR3 consists of 13 residues. The ends were cut back, 9 bases at V and 4 bases at J, with 15 bases in the middle. Here the CDR3 reads CASTQAGFYGYTF. The CDR3 DNA is TGTGCCAGTACTCAAGCAGGGTTCTATGGCTACACCTTC.

V gene TRBV10-3 combines with J gene TRBJ2-1; 10 bases are shared with TRBD1. Unmatched junction bases numbered 14, after V lost 10 bases and J lost 8 bases. CDR3 length: 15 amino acids. The V gene's germline CDR1 is ENHRY and CDR2 SYGVKD. CDR3 amino acids: CATRYPGQGSDEQFF. CDR3 nucleotide sequence: TGTGCCACCAGATATCCGGGACAGGGGTCAGATGAGCAGTTCTTC.

V gene TRBV10-2 combines with J gene TRBJ2-7; D is unclear. Trimming left V 0 bases short and J 6 bases short, with 15 bases between. Germline V CDR1 and CDR2: WSHSY, SAAADI. This CDR3 has 15 amino acids. The CDR3 coding sequence is TGCGCCAGCAGTGAGTCTCCAGGTCCCCCTTCCGAGCAGTACTTC. This translates into CASSESPGPPSEQYF.

The chain recombines TRBV4-1 with TRBJ2-3; no definite D call. CDR3 length: 14 residues. V dropped 3 bases and J dropped 2 bases, with 9 bases sitting between them. Germline CDR1 MGHRA, CDR2 YSYEKL. The CDR3 loop reads CASSQSYSTDTQYF. For the CDR3, the DNA is TGCGCCAGCAGCCAGTCGTACTCCACAGATACGCAGTATTTT.

This clone was counted once. The V and J genes are TRBV29-1 and TRBJ1-5; 8 positions match TRBD1. Germline trimming cut 7 bases from V and 2 bases from J; bases unmatched to any gene: 7. CDR1 and CDR2 (germline): SQVTM, ANQGSEA. CDR3 length: 14 residues. The CDR3 is CSATTGVGNQPQHF. The CDR3 nucleotides are TGCAGCGCCACGACAGGGGTCGGCAATCAGCCCCAGCATTTT.

CDR3 amino acids: CASSPEPGIGAYNEQFF. The DNA for the CDR3 is TGTGCCAGCAGTCCCGAGCCAGGGATAGGGGCCTACAATGAGCAGTTCTTC. The chain uses TRBV7-7 and TRBJ2-1; tentative D call: TRBD1 (5 bases). Trimming took 6 bases from V and 2 from J, leaving 20 bases between them. Germline values: CDR1 SSHAT, CDR2 FNYEAQ (reference sequence). The CDR3 covers 17 residues. The full variable domain, rest sourced from reference TRBV7-7 and TRBJ2-1, is GAGVSQSPRYKVTKRGQDVTLRCDPISSHATLYWYQQALGQGPEFLTYFNYEAQPDKSGLPSDRFSAERPEGSISTLTIQRTEQRDSAMYRCASSPEPGIGAYNEQFFGPGTRLTVL.